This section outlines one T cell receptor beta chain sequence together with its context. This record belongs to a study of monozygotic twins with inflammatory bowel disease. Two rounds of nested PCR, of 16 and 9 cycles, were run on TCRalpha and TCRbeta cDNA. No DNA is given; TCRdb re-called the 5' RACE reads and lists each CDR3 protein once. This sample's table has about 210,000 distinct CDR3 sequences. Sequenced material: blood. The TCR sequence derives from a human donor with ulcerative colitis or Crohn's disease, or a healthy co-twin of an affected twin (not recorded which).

The CDR3 spells CASSPSGTGDTQYF. The J gene is TRBJ2-3, the V gene TRBV7-8. The germline gives CDR1 SGHVS, CDR2 FQNEAQ. The CDR3 is 14 residues long.